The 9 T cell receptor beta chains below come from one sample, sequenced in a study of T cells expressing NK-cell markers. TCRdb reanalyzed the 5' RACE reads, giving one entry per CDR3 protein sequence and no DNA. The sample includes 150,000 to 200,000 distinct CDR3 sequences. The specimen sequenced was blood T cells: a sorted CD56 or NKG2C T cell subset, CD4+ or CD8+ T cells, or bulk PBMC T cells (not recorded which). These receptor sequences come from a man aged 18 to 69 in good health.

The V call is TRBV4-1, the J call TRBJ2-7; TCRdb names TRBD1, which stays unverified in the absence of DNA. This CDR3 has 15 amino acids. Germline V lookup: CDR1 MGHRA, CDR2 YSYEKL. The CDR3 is CASSPQDIVSYEQYF.

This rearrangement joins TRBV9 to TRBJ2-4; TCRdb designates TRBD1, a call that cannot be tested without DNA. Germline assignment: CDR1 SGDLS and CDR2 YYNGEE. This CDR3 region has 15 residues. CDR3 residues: CASSVAGTKTNIQYF.

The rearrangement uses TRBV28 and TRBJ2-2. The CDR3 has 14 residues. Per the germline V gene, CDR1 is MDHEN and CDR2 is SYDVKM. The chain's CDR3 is CASIGIPNTGELFF.

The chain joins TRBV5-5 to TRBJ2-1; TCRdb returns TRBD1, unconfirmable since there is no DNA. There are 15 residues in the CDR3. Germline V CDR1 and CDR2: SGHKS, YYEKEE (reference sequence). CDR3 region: CASSAGQGAINEQFF.

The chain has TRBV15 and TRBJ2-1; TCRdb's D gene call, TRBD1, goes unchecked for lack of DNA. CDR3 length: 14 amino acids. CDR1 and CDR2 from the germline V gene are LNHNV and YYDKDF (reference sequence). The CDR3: CATSSGGGIVMQFF.

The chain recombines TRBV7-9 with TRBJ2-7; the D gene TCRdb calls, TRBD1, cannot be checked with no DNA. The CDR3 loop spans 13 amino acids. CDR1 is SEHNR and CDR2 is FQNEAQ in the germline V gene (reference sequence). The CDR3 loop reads CASSLGRGPEQYF.

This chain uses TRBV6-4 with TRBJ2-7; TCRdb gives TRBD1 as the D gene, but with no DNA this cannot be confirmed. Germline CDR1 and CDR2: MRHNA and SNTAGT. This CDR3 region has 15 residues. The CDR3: CASRPPGMATYEQYF.

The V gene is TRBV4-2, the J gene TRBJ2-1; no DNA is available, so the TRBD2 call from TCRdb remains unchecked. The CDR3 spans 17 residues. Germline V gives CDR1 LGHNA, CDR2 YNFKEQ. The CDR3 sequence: CASSQDLSSGGAGEQFF.

The CDR3 loop is CASSEASGGLTDTQYF. The rearrangement joins TRBV2 to TRBJ2-3; TCRdb designates TRBD2, a call that cannot be tested without DNA. The germline V gene encodes CDR1 SNHLY and CDR2 FYNNEI. This CDR3 has 16 amino acids.